One sample yielded the 21 T cell receptor beta chains listed below, sequenced in a study of shared clonotypes between healthy human individuals. Here immunoSEQ multiplex PCR was the method, and the copy in TCRdb shows in-frame clones only, minus some. The sample lists roughly 650,000 clones, about 96% occurring once. Specimen: naive CD4+ T cells sorted from blood. The sample's subset: CD45RA+ positively selected. The receptor set was obtained from a woman in her 30s in good health.

This clone was found once. V usage is TRBV6-5 and J usage is TRBJ1-5; D ambiguous. The CDR3 runs to 14 residues. CDR1 is MNHEY and CDR2 is SVGAGI in the germline V gene. The germline V and J ends were trimmed by 4 bases and 3 bases, with 10 bases remaining between them. CDR3 nucleotides: TGTGCCAGCAGTTCCGGGCAGGCCAATCAGCCCCAGCATTTT. Amino acid sequence: CASSSGQANQPQHF.

The chain joins TRBV11-2 to TRBJ2-7; D is unresolved. Germline lookup yields CDR1 SGHAT and CDR2 FQNNGV. With 6 bases removed from V and 1 base from J, the gap between germline ends came to 10 bases. The CDR3 spans 13 residues. CDR3 sequence reads: CASRTGRSYEQYF. CDR3 bases: TGTGCCAGCAGAACCGGACGGTCCTACGAGCAGTACTTC.

J is TRBJ2-3 and V is TRBV29-1; the D call may be TRBD1 or TRBD2 (6 bases each). Germline values: CDR1 SQVTM, CDR2 ANQGSEA. The CDR3 spans 11 residues. Trimming cost V 8 bases and J 6 bases, with 12 bases left between them. The CDR3 DNA sequence: TGCAGCTGGGGGGCGGGTGATACGCAGTATTTT. Amino acids: CSWGAGDTQYF.

The chain has TRBV5-1 and TRBJ1-1; D is perhaps TRBD1 (5 bases). This CDR3 comprises 14 residues. V was clipped by 0 bases and J by 5 bases, with 11 bases between them. The germline V gene has CDR1 SGHRS and CDR2 YFSETQ. CDR3 nucleotide sequence: TGCGCCAGCAGCTTGGCAGGGATGAGAACTGAAGCTTTCTTT. Its protein is CASSLAGMRTEAFF.

This chain connects TRBV29-1 to TRBJ1-1; no definite D call. CDR3 length: 12 amino acids. Germline V CDR1 and CDR2: SQVTM, ANQGSEA. V gave up 4 bases and J gave up 0 bases, with 6 bases separating them. The CDR3 region has the DNA TGCAGCGTTGCAGTCATGAACACTGAAGCTTTCTTT. It codes for CSVAVMNTEAFF.

The genes are TRBV7-1 and TRBJ2-1, with TRBD2 identical over 7 bases. TRBV7-1 is placed among ORFs of uncertain function. The CDR3 loop spans 14 amino acids. V trimming: 3 bases; J trimming: 3 bases; junction bases outside the gene matches: 2. CDR3 region: CASSSLAVYNEQFF. The CDR3 DNA follows: TGTGCCAGCAGCTCTCTAGCGGTCTACAATGAGCAGTTCTTC.

The rearrangement uses TRBV14 and TRBJ2-1; TRBD2 aligns across 7 bases. This CDR3 has 13 residues. CDR1 and CDR2 from the germline V gene are SGHDN and FVKESK. V dropped 4 bases and J dropped 8; count of bases not matched to a gene: 5. CDR3 amino acids: CASSRWGGDEQFF. CDR3 coding DNA: TGTGCCAGCAGCCGTTGGGGGGGAGATGAGCAGTTCTTC.

The chain uses TRBV9 and TRBJ2-7; D remains unclear. Germline V gene data show CDR1 as SGDLS and CDR2 as YYNGEE. V dropped 3 bases and J dropped 1 base, with 14 bases sitting between them. The CDR3 consists of 15 residues. The CDR3 DNA reads TGTGCCAGCAGCGCCCGCCCCCTCGATTCCTACGAGCAGTACTTC. Its protein is CASSARPLDSYEQYF.

The CDR3 sequence: CASSRGPNTGELFF. CDR3 DNA: TGTGCCAGCAGTAGAGGACCTAACACCGGGGAGCTGTTTTTT. The J gene is TRBJ2-2, the V gene TRBV7-3; D gene unclear. CDR3 size: 14 residues. From germline, CDR1 is SGHTA and CDR2 FQGTGA. Trimming took off 6 bases at V and 2 bases at J, with 10 bases between the two ends. Full variable domain (remainder filled in from reference TRBV7-3 and TRBJ2-2): GAGVSQTPSNKVTEKGKYVELRCDPISGHTALYWYRQSLGQGPEFLIYFQGTGAADDSGLPNDRFFAVRPEGSVSTLKIQRTERGDSAVYLCASSRGPNTGELFFGEGSRLTVL.

V gene TRBV7-3 combines with J gene TRBJ2-1; TRBD2 agrees at 13 bases. With 1 base clipped from V and 8 bases from J, the junction kept 11 bases outside the gene matches. CDR1 and CDR2 from the germline V gene are SGHTA and FQGTGA. This CDR3 has 18 residues. The CDR3: CASSLSGPWTSGSHEQFF. CDR3 in DNA: TGTGCCAGCAGCTTAAGTGGACCCTGGACTAGCGGGAGTCATGAGCAGTTCTTC. Based on the CDR3 plus reference TRBV7-3 and TRBJ2-1, the full variable domain is GAGVSQTPSNKVTEKGKYVELRCDPISGHTALYWYRQSLGQGPEFLIYFQGTGAADDSGLPNDRFFAVRPEGSVSTLKIQRTERGDSAVYLCASSLSGPWTSGSHEQFFGPGTRLTVL.

This CDR3 reads CASSAGGGWTGELFF. Here the CDR3 DNA reads TGTGCCAGCTCAGCAGGGGGCGGATGGACCGGGGAGCTGTTTTTT. V gene TRBV18 combines with J gene TRBJ2-2; 8 bases fit TRBD1. The J segment lost 5 bases and the V segment lost 5 bases, leaving 7 bases of the junction unmatched. CDR1 and CDR2 (germline): KGHSH, LQKENI. The CDR3 contains 15 residues.

CDR3 DNA sequence: TGTGCCTGGAGTGCGGAATCTTTTAGGACCGGGGAGCTGTTTTTT. Translated: CAWSAESFRTGELFF. The genes are TRBV30 and TRBJ2-2; no clear D gene. Trimming cost V 1 base and J 5 bases, with 14 bases left between them. The CDR3 totals 15 residues. From germline, CDR1 is GTSNPN and CDR2 SVGIG (reference sequence).

The chain links TRBV4-2 to TRBJ2-7; TRBD2 is a possible D gene (5 bases). V was pared by 7 bases and J by 2 bases, with 15 bases between. CDR3 length equals 14 residues. Germline CDR1 is LGHNA and CDR2 is YNFKEQ. CDR3 residues: CASTPEEVAYEQYF. The DNA of the CDR3 is TGTGCCAGCACCCCCGAGGAGGTAGCCTACGAGCAGTACTTC.

About this clone: Other DNA variants within this sample encode the same CDR3. V is TRBV7-6 and J is TRBJ2-3; no clear D. Between the trimmed V and J ends, which lost 5 bases and 3 bases, there was a span of 6 bases. From germline, CDR1 is SGHVS and CDR2 FNYEAQ. CDR3 length: 12 amino acids. The chain's CDR3 is CASSLSTDTQYF. As DNA, the CDR3 is TGTGCCAGCAGCCTTTCTACAGATACGCAGTATTTT.

The chain combines TRBV7-2 with TRBJ1-5; unclear D gene. This CDR3 region has 13 residues. V was trimmed by 5 bases and J by 7 bases, leaving 12 bases between them. CDR1 is SGHTA, CDR2 FQGNSA, per germline. CDR3: CASSQQLEQPQHF. The CDR3 DNA reads as TGTGCCAGCAGCCAACAACTGGAGCAGCCCCAGCATTTT.

The CDR3 region is CASSHLTPRAGPYEQYF. The CDR3 region has the DNA TGCGCCAGCAGCCACTTAACCCCGAGGGCGGGACCTTACGAGCAGTACTTC. The V call is TRBV5-1, the J call TRBJ2-7, with D possibly TRBD2 on 6 matching bases. The CDR3 has 17 residues. The germline gives CDR1 SGHRS, CDR2 YFSETQ. V was clipped by 4 bases and J by 4 bases, with 24 bases between them.

The chain recombines TRBV28 with TRBJ1-1; D gene unclear. V lost 6 bases to trimming and J lost 5 bases, with 19 bases between them. Germline assignment: CDR1 MDHEN and CDR2 SYDVKM. CDR3 size: 15 residues. In DNA, the CDR3 is TGTGCCAGCAGCAAAAACGATCCCGGCCGGACTGAAGCTTTCTTT. Translation gives CASSKNDPGRTEAFF. Drawing the rest from reference TRBV28 and TRBJ1-1, the complete variable domain is DVKVTQSSRYLVKRTGEKVFLECVQDMDHENMFWYRQDPGLGLRLIYFSYDVKMKEKGDIPEGYSVSREKKERFSLILESASTNQTSMYLCASSKNDPGRTEAFFGQGTRLTVV.

V gene TRBV11-2 combines with J gene TRBJ2-5; 11 nucleotides match TRBD2. Germline assignment: CDR1 SGHAT and CDR2 FQNNGV. The CDR3 runs 16 residues. V dropped 3 bases and J dropped 5; count of bases not matched to a gene: 8. The CDR3 loop reads CASSFIVAGGWETQYF. The DNA of the CDR3 is TGTGCCAGCAGCTTCATTGTAGCGGGAGGGTGGGAGACCCAGTACTTC.

The chain links TRBV30 to TRBJ1-2, with a possible D match to TRBD1 (5 bases). This CDR3 region has 16 residues. Trimming left V 0 bases short and J 2 bases short, with 16 bases between. Germline values: CDR1 GTSNPN, CDR2 SVGIG (reference sequence). CDR3 nucleotides: TGTGCCTGGAGTGTACTCCCGGACACCGGAAACTATGGCTACACCTTC. Its protein product is CAWSVLPDTGNYGYTF.

The chain uses TRBV10-1 and TRBJ2-3; 10 bases align to TRBD2. V gave up 4 bases and J gave up 4 bases; unmatched junction bases: 5. This CDR3 comprises 15 residues. CDR1 is WNHNN, CDR2 SYGVQD, per germline (reference sequence). CDR3 sequence reads: CASSGLAGVSDTQYF. CDR3 DNA sequence: TGCGCCAGCAGTGGGCTAGCGGGAGTCTCAGATACGCAGTATTTT.

This clone was recorded once. This specimen includes other DNA sequences encoding the same CDR3. The chain combines TRBV5-4 with TRBJ2-7; TRBD2 agrees at 7 bases. V lost 0 bases, J lost 5 bases, and 5 bases stayed unmatched. Germline V gene data show CDR1 as SGHNT and CDR2 as YYREEE (reference sequence). The CDR3 totals 14 residues. The CDR3 loop is CASSLAGGTHEQYF. The CDR3 bases are TGTGCCAGCAGCTTGGCGGGAGGCACACACGAGCAGTACTTC.